This note documents a single TCR beta chain sequence. Antigen specificity is unknown. The data derive from a study of T cells after yellow fever vaccination. Overall study results and limits: Post-booster samples contained most primary-vaccination clones (nearly 98% CD4, around 90% CD8).

V lost 5 bases, J lost 2 bases, and 12 bases stayed unmatched. There are 16 residues in the CDR3. The germline CDR1 and CDR2 sequences are SGHNT and YYREEE (reference sequence). TCRdb called the 5' RACE reads again in MiXCR, with one record for every CDR3 protein. This sample has around 530,000 distinct CDR3 sequences, with around 17% found just once. The source of this sequence is a young man who received the YFV17D yellow fever vaccine. V is TRBV5-4 and J is TRBJ2-7, with 8 bases lining up with TRBD1. The sequencing used PBMCs, collected less than 6 days after the first yellow fever vaccination. The CDR3 region has the DNA TGTGCCAGCAGGCCACCGGACAGGGAGGTTCCCTACGAGCAGTACGTC. Protein: CASRPPDREVPYEQYV.